The 7 T cell receptor beta chains given below trace back to one sample, sequenced in a study of T cells in Graves' hyperthyroidism and ophthalmopathy. Template material for amplifying TCR beta CDR3 regions consisted of RNA transcripts. HTBI primers were employed in a first-round RT-PCR of the TCR CDR3. TCRdb passed the multiplex PCR reads through MiXCR, listing each CDR3 protein once. The sample records 690,000 or so distinct CDR3 sequences, roughly a sixth being singletons. The sample was blood. These receptors were obtained from a woman aged 50 to 65 with Graves' hyperthyroidism that later progressed to Graves' ophthalmopathy.

This clonotype showed up just a few times. The chain is built from TRBV2 and TRBJ2-1, with TRBD2 matching 9 bases. Germline-derived CDR1 and CDR2 are SNHLY and FYNNEI. V lost 0 bases, J lost 7 bases, and 10 bases stayed unmatched. The CDR3 contains 17 residues. CDR3 region: CASSEAQVAGEGNEQFF. CDR3 DNA sequence: TGTGCCAGCAGTGAAGCGCAAGTAGCGGGGGAGGGGAATGAGCAGTTCTTC.

The genes are TRBV19 and TRBJ1-6, with D possibly matching TRBD1 (6 bases). V was trimmed by 4 bases and J by 7 bases, leaving 14 bases between them. CDR1 is LNHDA and CDR2 is SQIVND in the germline V gene (reference sequence). This CDR3 comprises 15 residues. This CDR3 reads CASSTVGGQNSPLHF. The CDR3 bases are TGTGCCAGTAGTACTGTCGGGGGGCAAAATTCACCCCTCCACTTT.

At least ten counts were recorded for this clonotype. The chain links TRBV27 to TRBJ2-7; no reliable D call. Trimming pared 0 bases from V and 3 bases from J, leaving 6 bases between. The V gene's germline CDR1 is MNHEY and CDR2 SMNVEV (reference sequence). This CDR3 is 13 amino acids long. CDR3 DNA: TGTGCCAGCAGTTTATCTGCCCACTACGAGCAGTACTTC. As protein: CASSLSAHYEQYF.

The chain links TRBV19 to TRBJ2-7, with TRBD1 identical over 7 bases. CDR1 and CDR2 (germline): LNHDA, SQIVND (reference sequence). The CDR3 is made up of 15 amino acids. V gave up 5 bases and J gave up 6 bases; unmatched junction bases: 13. Written as DNA, the CDR3 is TGTGCCAGTAGTTGGGGGACAGCGGTGGGCGCCGAGCAGTACTTC. Protein product: CASSWGTAVGAEQYF. The full variable domain, with the rest looked up from reference TRBV19 and TRBJ2-7, is DGGITQSPKYLFRKEGQNVTLSCEQNLNHDAMYWYRQDPGQGLRLIYYSQIVNDFQKGDIAEGYSVSREKKESFPLTVTSAQKNPTAFYLCASSWGTAVGAEQYFGPGTRLTVT.

This clonotype turned up a few times. CDR3 coding DNA: TGTGCCAGCAGCGGGGGGACAGGGGGCGCGGGGGAGACCCAGTACTTC. Protein: CASSGGTGGAGETQYF. V and J are TRBV5-6 and TRBJ2-5; 12 bases map to TRBD1. Germline CDR1 is SGHDT and CDR2 is YYEEEE. The CDR3 sequence is 16 residues long. Trimming at V came to 4 bases and at J to 5 bases, leaving 9 bases not matched to a gene.

In its sample, this clonotype was seen once. The V call is TRBV6-1, the J call TRBJ2-7, with D tentatively TRBD1 (5 bases). The V gene's germline CDR1 is MNHNS and CDR2 SASEGT. V dropped 0 bases and J dropped 0 bases, with 9 bases sitting between them. This CDR3 is 15 amino acids long. The CDR3 spells CASSEAFDSSYEQYF. CDR3 DNA: TGTGCCAGCAGTGAAGCGTTTGACAGCTCCTACGAGCAGTACTTC.

As to this clonotype: An end of the junction differs from the germline gene, which may be a read error. The gene calls are TRBV11-2 and TRBJ2-5, with TRBD2 matching 9 bases. The V gene's germline CDR1 is SGHAT and CDR2 FQNNGV. This CDR3 contains 17 residues. The CDR3 loop reads CASSFVEGRGGKETQHF. The CDR3, as DNA: TGTGCCAGCAGCTTCGTAGAGGGGCGGGGGGGAAAAGAGACCCAGCACTTC.